A selection of T cell receptor beta chains follows, all from one sample in a study of T cell responses to AZD1222 COVID-19 vaccine. Data came from immunoSEQ multiplex PCR; TCRdb stores just in-frame clones and leaves some out. The sample gives roughly 150,000 clones, around nine tenths of which show up once; approximately 0.97% is in the top ten. The sequencing used peripheral blood, collected 28 days after the second AZD1222 dose. The receptors shown here come from an adult who received the AZD1222 COVID-19 vaccine. CDR3s include the opening cysteine and the closing phenylalanine or tryptophan. The D gene is left open where the match is weak. Expanded clones are given a class, and other clones once, few, many or no size at all.

CDR3,DNA,J,D,length,size,V
CSVEVGPLSGGSGNEQFF,TGCAGCGTTGAAGTGGGTCCGCTTAGCGGGGGTTCTGGCAATGAGCAGTTCTTC,TRBJ2-1,TRBD2,18,NA,TRBV29-1
CAWTYQETQYF,TGTGCCTGGACGTACCAAGAGACCCAGTACTTC,TRBJ2-5,NA,11,NA,TRBV30
CASSQPPGETQYF,TGTGCCAGCAGCCAGCCCCCGGGGGAGACCCAGTACTTC,TRBJ2-5,NA,13,NA,TRBV3-1/TRBV3-2
CASSQNRGNTIYF,TGCGCCAGCAGCCAAAACAGGGGAAACACCATATATTTT,TRBJ1-3,NA,13,NA,TRBV4-3
CASSSATGWDEQYF,TGTGCCAGCAGCTCGGCGACAGGGTGGGACGAGCAGTACTTC,TRBJ2-7,TRBD1,14,NA,TRBV5-8
CATSQGSLSTYEQYF,TGTGCCACCAGTCAGGGGTCCTTATCAACCTACGAGCAGTACTTC,TRBJ2-7,NA,15,NA,TRBV24-1
CASSQGAEGYTF,TGTGCCAGCAGCCAAGGTGCCGAGGGCTACACCTTC,TRBJ1-2,NA,12,NA,TRBV14
CASSLGGNYGYTF,TGCGCCAGCAGCTTGGGCGGGAACTATGGCTACACCTTC,TRBJ1-2,NA,13,NA,TRBV5-1
CASSPLDGYSNQPQHF,TGTGCCAGCAGCCCACTGGACGGGTATAGCAATCAGCCCCAGCATTTT,TRBJ1-5,NA,16,NA,TRBV5-8
CASSLAASGGAETQYF,TGTGCCAGCAGCTTGGCGGCTAGCGGGGGGGCAGAGACCCAGTACTTC,TRBJ2-5,TRBD2,16,NA,TRBV5-4
CASSKVAGAVIYEQYF,TGTGCCAGCAGCAAAGTCGCGGGGGCGGTAATTTACGAGCAGTACTTC,TRBJ2-7,NA,16,NA,TRBV21-1
CASRENTEAFF,TGTGCCAGCAGAGAGAACACTGAAGCTTTCTTT,TRBJ1-1,NA,11,NA,TRBV12-3/TRBV12-4
CASGLVRLGKTDTQYF,TGTGCTAGTGGTTTGGTAAGGCTCGGTAAAACAGATACGCAGTATTTT,TRBJ2-3,NA,16,NA,TRBV12-5
CASSYSADPNTGELFF,TGTGCCAGCAGTTACTCCGCGGACCCGAACACCGGGGAGCTGTTTTTT,TRBJ2-2,NA,16,NA,TRBV6-5
CATSNEYSYEQYF,TGTGCCACCAGCAACGAGTACTCCTACGAGCAGTACTTC,TRBJ2-7,NA,13,NA,TRBV15
CASSQGLAGGYEQYF,TGTGCCAGCAGCCAAGGGTTAGCGGGGGGCTACGAGCAGTACTTC,TRBJ2-7,TRBD2,15,NA,TRBV3-1/TRBV3-2
CASSLGESYEQYF,TGCGCCAGCAGCTTGGGGGAATCCTACGAGCAGTACTTC,TRBJ2-7,NA,13,NA,TRBV5-1
CASSPPAGAGRGKLFF,TGTGCCAGCTCACCACCGGCCGGGGCAGGACGAGGAAAACTGTTTTTT,TRBJ1-4,NA,16,few,TRBV18
CASSLLADTQYF,TGTGCCAGCAGTTTGTTAGCAGATACGCAGTATTTT,TRBJ2-3,NA,12,NA,TRBV12-3/TRBV12-4
CASRSNGGQTYF,TGTGCCAGCAGATCCAATGGGGGACAGACTTACTTC,TRBJ2-7,TRBD1,12,NA,TRBV27
CSAQGDDTQYF,TGCAGTGCTCAGGGGGACGATACGCAGTATTTT,TRBJ2-3,TRBD1,11,NA,TRBV20-1
CASSEASRAEQFF,TGTGCCAGCAGTGAAGCATCAAGGGCTGAGCAGTTCTTC,TRBJ2-1,NA,13,NA,TRBV6-1
CASSQRTGDREQYF,TGCGCCAGCAGCCAACGGACGGGGGATCGCGAGCAGTACTTC,TRBJ2-7,NA,14,NA,TRBV4-1
CAISSGQIDQPQHF,TGTGCCATCAGTTCCGGACAGATTGATCAGCCCCAGCATTTT,TRBJ1-5,NA,14,once,TRBV10-3
CASRSGVPTDTQYF,TGTGCCAGCAGGTCAGGGGTTCCCACAGATACGCAGTATTTT,TRBJ2-3,NA,14,once,TRBV7-2
CASSLGGGRNEQYF,TGCGCCAGCAGCTTGGGCGGGGGCAGGAACGAGCAGTACTTC,TRBJ2-7,NA,14,NA,TRBV5-1
CASSDNIEAFF,TGTGCCAGCAGCGATAATATTGAAGCTTTCTTT,TRBJ1-1,NA,11,NA,TRBV7-2
CASSQDSLVSEAFF,TGTGCCAGCAGCCAAGATTCCCTTGTGTCTGAAGCTTTCTTT,TRBJ1-1,NA,14,NA,TRBV3-1/TRBV3-2
CASSPAQNTEAFF,TGTGCCAGCAGCCCGGCCCAGAACACTGAAGCTTTCTTT,TRBJ1-1,NA,13,NA,TRBV7-7
CAWSVGTNYGYTF,TGTGCCTGGAGTGTAGGTACTAACTATGGCTACACCTTC,TRBJ1-2,NA,13,NA,TRBV30
CASSQDRRELFF,TGTGCCAGCAGCCAAGATCGGCGGGAGCTGTTTTTT,TRBJ2-2,NA,12,NA,TRBV3-1/TRBV3-2
CASSIGGGAAYEQYF,TGTGCCAGTAGTATAGGTGGGGGGGCAGCCTACGAGCAGTACTTC,TRBJ2-7,NA,15,NA,TRBV19
CASSLTGPSYEQYF,TGTGCCAGCAGCCTGACAGGGCCCTCCTACGAGCAGTACTTC,TRBJ2-7,TRBD1,14,NA,TRBV25-1
CASSSRDTGELFF,TGTGCCAGCAGCTCTCGGGACACCGGGGAGCTGTTTTTT,TRBJ2-2,NA,13,NA,TRBV11-3
CASSETRGNYGYTF,TGTGCCAGCAGTGAGACCAGGGGAAACTATGGCTACACCTTC,TRBJ1-2,NA,14,NA,TRBV6-1
CSAALQGEQFF,TGCAGTGCTGCCCTCCAAGGAGAGCAGTTCTTC,TRBJ2-1,NA,11,NA,TRBV20-1
CATSIGQPSYEQYF,TGTGCCACCAGCATTGGACAGCCTTCCTACGAGCAGTACTTC,TRBJ2-7,NA,14,few,TRBV15
CASSPGGVQPQHF,TGTGCCAGCAGTCCCGGGGGGGTGCAGCCCCAGCATTTT,TRBJ1-5,NA,13,NA,TRBV12-3/TRBV12-4
CASSQFGGSNSPLHF,TGTGCCAGCAGCCAATTTGGGGGAAGCAATTCACCCCTCCACTTT,TRBJ1-6,NA,15,once,TRBV3-1/TRBV3-2
CASSQSRGDEAFF,TGCGCCAGCAGCCAATCCAGGGGGGATGAAGCTTTCTTT,TRBJ1-1,TRBD1,13,NA,TRBV4-3
CASSLYLGGTETQYF,TGTGCCAGCAGCTTATATTTAGGGGGCACAGAGACCCAGTACTTC,TRBJ2-5,TRBD1,15,NA,TRBV11-2
CASSIQLGSYNEQFF,TGTGCCAGTAGTATCCAGCTAGGGTCCTACAATGAGCAGTTCTTC,TRBJ2-1,NA,15,NA,TRBV19
CASSDRGSPLHF,TGTGCCAGCAGCGACAGGGGTTCACCCCTCCACTTT,TRBJ1-6,TRBD1,12,NA,TRBV5-6
CASGTNRNTNYGYTF,TGTGCCAGCGGTACCAACAGGAACACTAACTATGGCTACACCTTC,TRBJ1-2,NA,15,NA,TRBV2
CASSLSRTAQPGETQYF,TGTGCCAGCAGCTTGAGCAGGACCGCGCAGCCGGGGGAGACCCAGTACTTC,TRBJ2-5,NA,17,NA,TRBV7-7
CASSLGPGQSYEQYF,TGTGCCAGCAGCTTAGGGCCGGGACAGTCCTACGAGCAGTACTTC,TRBJ2-7,TRBD1,15,NA,TRBV7-8
CASSPGASGNTIYF,TGTGCCAGCAGCCCCGGGGCCTCTGGAAACACCATATATTTT,TRBJ1-3,NA,14,once,TRBV3-1/TRBV3-2
CASAGSWSTDTQYF,TGTGCCAGCGCAGGTTCGTGGAGCACAGATACGCAGTATTTT,TRBJ2-3,NA,14,once,TRBV7-9
CASRTGGIGTQYF,TGTGCCAGCAGAACGGGGGGTATTGGGACCCAGTACTTC,TRBJ2-5,TRBD2,13,NA,TRBV3-1/TRBV3-2
CASSVSGVDVETQYF,TGTGCCAGCAGCGTCTCGGGCGTGGATGTGGAGACCCAGTACTTC,TRBJ2-5,NA,15,NA,TRBV9
CASSQGAADNEQFF,TGCGCCAGCAGCCAAGGGGCAGCGGACAATGAGCAGTTCTTC,TRBJ2-1,NA,14,NA,TRBV4-3
CSARRGDIQYF,TGCAGTGCTAGAAGGGGGGACATTCAGTACTTC,TRBJ2-4,NA,11,NA,TRBV20-1
CASSTGLPNEKLFF,TGTGCCAGCAGCACGGGACTCCCTAATGAAAAACTGTTTTTT,TRBJ1-4,NA,14,NA,TRBV7-2
CASNRQGFNEKLFF,TGTGCCAGCAACCGACAGGGGTTCAATGAAAAACTGTTTTTT,TRBJ1-4,NA,14,NA,TRBV12-1
CASSISQGRGYTF,TGTGCCAGTAGTATATCGCAGGGCCGGGGCTACACCTTC,TRBJ1-2,NA,13,NA,TRBV19
CASSQGIDVGQGMGGYTF,TGCGCCAGCAGCCAGGGGATTGACGTGGGACAGGGCATGGGTGGCTACACCTTC,TRBJ1-2,TRBD1,18,NA,TRBV4-1